This is a list of T cell receptor beta chains from one sample in a study of radiation and T cells in renal cell carcinoma. Repertoires were generated with immunoSEQ multiplex PCR, while TCRdb's copy carries only in-frame clones and drops some. The table has about 130,000 clones, around nine tenths seen once. The sample was blood, taken from a patient whose treatment included radiotherapy and nephrectomy. Receptor source: a woman between 50 and 59 years old with renal cell carcinoma. Each CDR3 is given with its conserved first and last residue.

V gene: TRBV6-6; J gene: TRBJ2-1; CDR3 protein: CASSYPEGEQFF
V gene: TRBV4-1; J gene: TRBJ1-3; CDR3 protein: CASSQDPDTGNTIYF
V gene: TRBV29-1; J gene: TRBJ2-2; CDR3 protein: CSVESPLNTGELFF
V gene: TRBV9; J gene: TRBJ2-1; CDR3 protein: CASSVVAGVNEQFF
V gene: TRBV25-1; J gene: TRBJ2-7; CDR3 protein: CASSDTHPPYEQYF
V gene: TRBV4-3; J gene: TRBJ1-4; CDR3 protein: CASSQVKGIGEKLFF
V gene: TRBV9; J gene: TRBJ1-6; CDR3 protein: CASSVDVRNSPLHF
V gene: TRBV7-9; J gene: TRBJ2-7; CDR3 protein: CASSPAGGRYEQYF
V gene: TRBV7-2; J gene: TRBJ2-7; CDR3 protein: CASSQGHASGEQYF
V gene: TRBV7-2; J gene: TRBJ1-2; CDR3 protein: CASSLDPAPRGNYGYTF
V gene: TRBV2; J gene: TRBJ1-2; CDR3 protein: CASSDAGGGGNYGYTF
V gene: TRBV18; J gene: TRBJ2-2; CDR3 protein: CASSPYTWVGELFF
V gene: TRBV6-1; J gene: TRBJ1-1; CDR3 protein: CASSEGRGRTEAFF
V gene: TRBV11-3; J gene: TRBJ2-5; CDR3 protein: CASSLDGGGETQYF
V gene: TRBV5-1; J gene: TRBJ2-5; CDR3 protein: CASSTTSETQYF
V gene: TRBV6-6; J gene: TRBJ2-2; CDR3 protein: CASTKDLNTGELFF
V gene: TRBV6-1; J gene: TRBJ2-3; CDR3 protein: CASIRDRGTDTQYF
V gene: TRBV7-2; J gene: TRBJ1-4; CDR3 protein: CASSLAGGTSSEKLFF
V gene: TRBV29-1; J gene: TRBJ2-5; CDR3 protein: CSDGQPGGETQYF
V gene: TRBV6-5; J gene: TRBJ1-5; CDR3 protein: CATKPNGGNQPQHF
V gene: TRBV10-3; J gene: TRBJ1-6; CDR3 protein: CAISEETGHSPLHF
V gene: TRBV9; J gene: TRBJ1-5; CDR3 protein: CASSVGSGYSNQPQHF
V gene: TRBV4-3; J gene: TRBJ1-3; CDR3 protein: CASSQRLTFSGNTIYF